These 32 T cell receptor beta chains were sequenced from one sample in a study of CD8 T cells in Susac syndrome. An input of about 0.45 to 1 ug of RNA was subjected to reverse transcription using random hexamers. TCRdb fed the immunoSEQ multiplex PCR reads into MiXCR, producing one record per CDR3 protein. Here the sample spans some 130,000 distinct CDR3 sequences, about 95% being singletons. Sample: CD4+ T cells from PBMCs. The source is a human donor with multiple sclerosis.

The chain employs TRBV3-1 and TRBJ2-1; D gene uncertain. The germline V gene has CDR1 LGHDT and CDR2 YNNKEL (reference sequence). The CDR3 length is 11 residues. Deletions cut 8 bases from V and 4 bases from J, with 6 bases between. This CDR3 is CASAGYNEQFF. CDR3 DNA: TGTGCCAGCGCAGGATACAATGAGCAGTTCTTC.

This clonotype occurred once. This chain links TRBV2 with TRBJ2-3; D tentatively fits TRBD1 or TRBD2 (6 bases each). The CDR3 length is 14 residues. Germline assignment: CDR1 SNHLY and CDR2 FYNNEI. V lost 7 bases and J lost 1, with 12 bases in between. CDR3 DNA sequence: TGTGCCAGCAAGTTCGGGGGCGGCACAGATACGCAGTATTTT. The encoded protein is CASKFGGGTDTQYF. The variable domain in full, completed from reference TRBV2 and TRBJ2-3, reads EPEVTQTPSHQVTQMGQEVILRCVPISNHLYFYWYRQILGQKVEFLVSFYNNEISEKSEIFDDQFSVERPDGSNFTLKIRSTKLEDSAMYFCASKFGGGTDTQYFGPGTRLTVL.

As regards this clonotype: Germline and junction disagree at one end, which may indicate a read error. The chain carries TRBV6-5 and TRBJ2-3, with unresolved D. CDR1 and CDR2 from the germline V gene are MNHEY and SVGAGI. There are 12 residues in the CDR3. CDR3 nucleotides: TGTGCCAGCAGCAACAGCAGAGATACGCAGTATTTT. Residues: CASSNSRDTQYF.

The chain recombines TRBV12-3 or TRBV12-4 with TRBJ1-4; perhaps TRBD1 as D (5 bases). The CDR3 totals 15 residues. V was trimmed by 5 bases and J by 8 bases, leaving 18 bases between them. CDR3 protein: CASSRTLPRGEKLFF. The CDR3, as DNA: TGTGCCAGCAGTCGGACACTTCCCCGTGGGGAAAAACTGTTTTTT.

The chain uses TRBV6-6 and TRBJ2-5; D not resolved. The V gene's germline CDR1 is MNHNY and CDR2 SVGAGI (reference sequence). The CDR3 is 13 residues long. V was clipped by 5 bases and J by 1 base, with 8 bases between them. The CDR3 sequence is CASSNSVQETQYF. The CDR3 DNA follows: TGTGCCAGCAGTAACAGCGTCCAAGAGACCCAGTACTTC.

The chain has TRBV19 and TRBJ1-5; D may be TRBD1 (6 bases). Germline assignment: CDR1 LNHDA and CDR2 SQIVND (reference sequence). CDR3 length: 15 residues. V lost 7 bases to trimming and J lost 1 base, with 14 bases between them. This chain's CDR3 is CASTSGVGSNQPQHF. The CDR3 DNA is TGTGCCAGTACCTCAGGGGTCGGGAGCAATCAGCCCCAGCATTTT.

This chain connects TRBV7-2 to TRBJ2-3; D is perhaps TRBD2 (6 bases). V was trimmed by 1 base and J by 8 bases, leaving 7 bases between them. Germline V lookup: CDR1 SGHTA, CDR2 FQGNSA. The CDR3 loop spans 12 amino acids. The CDR3 reads CASSLGRATQYF. The DNA for the CDR3 is TGTGCCAGCAGCTTAGGGAGGGCTACGCAGTATTTT.

The CDR3 DNA follows: TGCAGTGCTAGCCAGGCTAGCGGGACCCAAGAGACCCAGTACTTC. It encodes CSASQASGTQETQYF. The V gene is TRBV20-1, the J gene TRBJ2-5, with 9 bases matching TRBD2. Trimming cost V 3 bases and J 1 base; bases outside gene matches: 6. From germline, CDR1 is DFQATT and CDR2 SNEGSKA (reference sequence). The CDR3 consists of 15 residues.

J is TRBJ2-3 and V is TRBV25-1, with 8 bases fitting TRBD2. Germline V gene lookup returns CDR1 MGHDK and CDR2 SYGVNS. V gave up 0 bases and J gave up 3 bases; unmatched junction bases: 8. This CDR3 has 17 amino acids. The CDR3 bases are TGTGCCAGCAGTGAATATCTGCGGGGGGCCCGGACAGATACGCAGTATTTT. Its protein is CASSEYLRGARTDTQYF.

CDR3 DNA sequence: TGTGCCAGCAGCTCAGACAGGGCTAGCAATCAGCCCCAGCATTTT. This codes for CASSSDRASNQPQHF. V and J are TRBV28 and TRBJ1-5; the match to TRBD1 covers 7 bases. From germline, CDR1 is MDHEN and CDR2 SYDVKM. With 6 bases clipped from V and 0 bases from J, the junction kept 5 bases outside the gene matches. CDR3 size: 15 residues. The entire variable domain, with the rest obtained from reference TRBV28 and TRBJ1-5, is as follows: DVKVTQSSRYLVKRTGEKVFLECVQDMDHENMFWYRQDPGLGLRLIYFSYDVKMKEKGDIPEGYSVSREKKERFSLILESASTNQTSMYLCASSSDRASNQPQHFGDGTRLSIL.

V usage is TRBV12-3 or TRBV12-4 and J usage is TRBJ2-1; tentatively, D is TRBD2 (6 bases). CDR3 length: 15 residues. Deletions cut 1 base from V and 9 bases from J, with 16 bases between. The CDR3: CASSLVPYRGSEQFF. The DNA of the CDR3 is TGTGCCAGCAGTTTAGTCCCGTATCGGGGGAGTGAGCAGTTCTTC.

This chain uses TRBV2 with TRBJ2-5; 7 bases fit TRBD2. Germline V gene lookup returns CDR1 SNHLY and CDR2 FYNNEI. V was clipped by 5 bases and J by 3 bases; unmatched bases: 15. The CDR3 has 17 residues. CDR3 coding DNA: TGTGCCAGCAGTTTGGAACCGCGGCCTAGCGGAAAAGAGACCCAGTACTTC. It yields the protein CASSLEPRPSGKETQYF.

This chain joins TRBV29-1 and TRBJ2-3; TRBD2 might be the D (6 bases). Germline V CDR1 and CDR2: SQVTM, ANQGSEA. CDR3 length: 13 residues. Between the trimmed V and J ends, which lost 3 bases and 5 bases, there was a span of 12 bases. CDR3 region: CSVEGRMGDTQYF. Written as DNA, the CDR3 is TGCAGCGTTGAGGGGAGGATGGGAGATACGCAGTATTTT.

V gene TRBV7-3 combines with J gene TRBJ1-1; TRBD1 matches 11 bases. This CDR3 spans 13 amino acids. The ends lost 6 bases at V and 11 bases at J; junction bases unmatched: 8. Germline CDR1 is SGHTA and CDR2 is FQGTGA. CDR3 residues: CASSSSGQGAAFF. The CDR3 DNA sequence: TGTGCCAGCAGTTCCTCTGGACAGGGGGCGGCTTTCTTT.

The chain is built from TRBV13 and TRBJ2-1; D may be TRBD1 (6 bases). The CDR3 totals 17 residues. Trimming removed 5 bases at V and 0 bases at J, with 17 bases between. CDR1 is PRHDT, CDR2 FYEKMQ, per germline (reference sequence). The CDR3 protein is CASSPAAGARSYNEQFF. As DNA, the CDR3 is TGTGCCAGCAGCCCCGCAGCAGGGGCCCGCTCCTACAATGAGCAGTTCTTC.

The rearrangement links TRBV15 to TRBJ2-1; no firm D call. V was shortened by 0 bases and J by 3 bases, with 3 bases between the two germline ends. This CDR3 comprises 13 residues. Germline V gives CDR1 LNHNV, CDR2 YYDKDF (reference sequence). For the CDR3, the DNA is TGTGCCACCAGCAGAGAACTCTACAATGAGCAGTTCTTC. This sequence encodes CATSRELYNEQFF. Based on the CDR3 plus reference TRBV15 and TRBJ2-1, the full variable domain is DAMVIQNPRYQVTQFGKPVTLSCSQTLNHNVMYWYQQKSSQAPKLLFHYYDKDFNNEADTPDNFQSRRPNTSFCFLDIRSPGLGDTAMYLCATSRELYNEQFFGPGTRLTVL.

The chain links TRBV12-3 or TRBV12-4 to TRBJ2-5, with D possibly being TRBD1 or TRBD2 (6 bases each). CDR3 length equals 15 residues. The germline V and J ends were trimmed by 7 bases and 4 bases, with 19 bases remaining between them. The CDR3 region is CASTPSRGGRETQYF. The CDR3 nucleotides are TGTGCCAGCACCCCGTCCAGGGGAGGTCGAGAGACCCAGTACTTC.

V usage is TRBV5-1 and J usage is TRBJ2-1; 10 bases fit TRBD1. The V gene's germline CDR1 is SGHRS and CDR2 YFSETQ. V was pared by 4 bases and J by 2 bases, with 3 bases of the junction left unmatched. The CDR3 runs to 15 residues. CDR3 region: CASSAGTGAYNEQFF. As DNA, the CDR3 is TGCGCCAGCAGCGCAGGGACAGGGGCCTACAATGAGCAGTTCTTC.

V gene TRBV6-5 combines with J gene TRBJ1-5; 7 bases map to TRBD1. The CDR3 extends over 13 amino acids. V shed 5 bases, J shed 5 bases, and the junction held 3 bases outside the gene matches. Germline CDR1 MNHEY, CDR2 SVGAGI. CDR3 sequence (DNA): TGTGCCAGCAGTCGGGACAGCTATCAGCCCCAGCATTTT. Encoded protein: CASSRDSYQPQHF.

This chain uses TRBV5-1 with TRBJ1-1, with D unresolved. The CDR3 spans 12 residues. The germline gives CDR1 SGHRS, CDR2 YFSETQ. V was shortened by 0 bases and J by 6 bases, with 6 bases between the two germline ends. The CDR3 spells CASSLEGPEAFF. CDR3 nucleotides: TGCGCCAGCAGCTTGGAGGGCCCTGAAGCTTTCTTT.

The V gene is TRBV29-1, the J gene TRBJ1-1; possible D gene TRBD1, 6 bases. V was trimmed by 5 bases and J by 11 bases, leaving 24 bases between them. Germline CDR1 is SQVTM and CDR2 is ANQGSEA. The CDR3 totals 14 residues. The CDR3 nucleotides are TGCAGCGTTTCGGGTGGGCAGGGGAACGCTGGGGCTTTCTTT. Amino acids: CSVSGGQGNAGAFF.

The V gene is TRBV15, the J gene TRBJ1-5; D gene unclear. V was shortened by 0 bases and J by 0 bases, with 9 bases between the two germline ends. This CDR3 has 16 amino acids. Germline V gives CDR1 LNHNV, CDR2 YYDKDF (reference sequence). CDR3 nucleotides: TGTGCCACCAGCAGAGAGACATACTATAGCAATCAGCCCCAGCATTTT. Its protein product is CATSRETYYSNQPQHF.

The V gene is TRBV7-6, the J gene TRBJ1-5; D may be TRBD1 (5 bases). Germline V gene lookup returns CDR1 SGHVS and CDR2 FNYEAQ. This CDR3 has 13 amino acids. Trimming took 6 bases from V and 5 from J, leaving 11 bases between them. The CDR3: CASRYRSDQPQHF. CDR3 DNA sequence: TGTGCCAGCAGGTACAGGTCCGATCAGCCCCAGCATTTT.

The rearrangement uses TRBV2 and TRBJ2-7; 10 bases agree with TRBD2. Trimming at V came to 7 bases and at J to 6 bases, leaving 6 bases not matched to a gene. The CDR3 has 13 amino acids. CDR1 and CDR2 from the germline V gene are SNHLY and FYNNEI. CDR3 nucleotides: TGTGCCAGCAAGGCTAGCGGGAGTGGCGAGCAGTACTTC. This codes for CASKASGSGEQYF.

This chain joins TRBV24-1 and TRBJ2-2; tentatively, D is TRBD2 (5 bases). The V end was cut by 9 bases, the J end by 8 bases, with 12 bases between. The CDR3 is 12 residues long. The V gene's germline CDR1 is KGHDR and CDR2 SFDVKD. Written as DNA, the CDR3 is TGTGCCACCTCCCCCAGGACTGGGGAGCTGTTTTTT. As protein: CATSPRTGELFF.

The chain is built from TRBV6-5 and TRBJ1-1; D is ambiguous. The V end lost 8 bases, the J end lost 1 base, and 14 bases lay between the germline ends. The CDR3 length is 14 residues. In germline, CDR1 is MNHEY, CDR2 SVGAGI. In DNA form, the CDR3 reads TGTGCCAGCCGCACTTGGGGAAGGAACACTGAAGCTTTCTTT. It is translated as CASRTWGRNTEAFF.

The DNA of the CDR3 is TGTGCCAGCTTCGAAGCGGGCAGACCTGCTGAAGCTTTCTTT. The encoded protein is CASFEAGRPAEAFF. The chain combines TRBV2 with TRBJ1-1, with D unclear. The V and J ends lost 8 bases and 6 bases respectively, with 19 bases between them. The CDR3 extends over 14 amino acids. The germline gives CDR1 SNHLY, CDR2 FYNNEI.

The chain recombines TRBV7-3 with TRBJ2-1, with D possibly called TRBD1 or TRBD2 (5 bases each). This CDR3 region has 14 residues. Germline V gene sequence: CDR1 SGHTA, CDR2 FQGTGA. V lost 5 bases and J 4 bases, leaving 12 bases between the germline ends. CDR3 protein: CASSQSGGYNEQFF. The CDR3 coding sequence is TGTGCCAGCAGCCAAAGTGGGGGATACAATGAGCAGTTCTTC.

V usage is TRBV12-5 and J usage is TRBJ1-5, with D maybe TRBD1 (6 bases). V lost 0 bases and J lost 6, with 12 bases in between. Germline V gene data show CDR1 as LGHNT and CDR2 as FRNRAP. The CDR3 is 15 amino acids. The DNA for the CDR3 is TGTGCTAGTGGTTTGGTGAGGGGGGGAGGTCAGCCCCAGCATTTT. Protein: CASGLVRGGGQPQHF.

The chain employs TRBV14 and TRBJ1-6; no clear D gene. Trimming shortened V by 0 bases and J by 14 bases, and 14 bases separated the two germline ends. CDR1 is SGHDN, CDR2 FVKESK, per germline. CDR3 size: 14 residues. CDR3 residues: CASSQDMYNGALHF. The CDR3 DNA reads TGTGCCAGCAGCCAAGATATGTACAACGGCGCCCTCCACTTT.

This chain connects TRBV5-6 to TRBJ1-2, with D tentatively TRBD1 (5 bases). In germline, CDR1 is SGHDT, CDR2 YYEEEE. V shed 1 base and J shed 6 bases, with 10 bases lying between them. This CDR3 spans 13 amino acids. The CDR3 reads CASSLSGANGYTF. The CDR3 DNA follows: TGTGCCAGCAGCTTGTCCGGGGCAAATGGCTACACCTTC.

The chain employs TRBV6-5 and TRBJ2-2; possible D gene TRBD2, 7 bases. The germline gives CDR1 MNHEY, CDR2 SVGAGI. Between the trimmed V and J ends, which lost 8 bases and 7 bases, there was a span of 23 bases. The CDR3 is 16 amino acids. The CDR3 sequence is CASVYGGLVVNGELFF. The CDR3 nucleotides are TGTGCCAGCGTATACGGGGGGCTGGTGGTGAACGGGGAGCTGTTTTTT.